The clone carrying this TCR beta chain was counted a single time. These data are taken from a study of neurological immune-mediated disorders. Time point of the sample: technical triplicate 1. Via MiXCR, TCRdb re-called the 5' RACE reads, giving one row per CDR3 protein. The sample lists 30,000 to 40,000 distinct CDR3 sequences, around 10% occurring once. CDR1 is SQVTM, CDR2 ANQGSEA, per germline. Deletions cut 7 bases from V and 0 bases from J, with 2 bases between. The CDR3 loop spans 10 amino acids. The gene calls are TRBV29-1 and TRBJ2-3; no clear D. This clonotype was sampled from a man in his sixties with HTLV-1-associated myelopathy (HAM/TSP). The sequencing input was PBMCs. The CDR3 protein is CSGSTDTQYF. CDR3 DNA: TGCAGCGGAAGCACAGATACGCAGTATTTT.